Listed below are T cell receptor beta chains from one sample, sequenced in a study of T cells in Graves' hyperthyroidism and ophthalmopathy. TCRdb passed the multiplex PCR reads through MiXCR, listing each CDR3 protein once. The data contain about half a million distinct CDR3 sequences, approximately 25% of them singletons. The sequenced material came from blood. These TCRs come from a woman aged 25 to 45 with Graves' ophthalmopathy. Each CDR3 is given with its conserved first and last residue. Clone size is not always given. Where it is, it says once, few, many or a class for expanded clones.

clone size: many
V gene: TRBV12-3/TRBV12-4
CDR3 protein: CASSPSNFGNTIYF

clone size: NA
V gene: TRBV6-1
CDR3 protein: CASSALNTKASNQPQHF

clone size: NA
V gene: TRBV12-3/TRBV12-4
CDR3 protein: CASGPGPSSLNYGYTF

clone size: many
V gene: TRBV11-2
CDR3 protein: CAGSMTGTRDYGYTF

clone size: few
V gene: TRBV5-4
CDR3 protein: CASSLRPPGQGQPNTGELFF

clone size: many
V gene: TRBV4-1
CDR3 protein: CASSHGDGGSNTEAFF

clone size: many
V gene: TRBV7-9
CDR3 protein: CAIRLIPGALGAFF

clone size: NA
V gene: TRBV25-1
CDR3 protein: CASSEPNTVGGYTF

clone size: many
V gene: TRBV2
CDR3 protein: CASQAGGRNQPQHF

clone size: NA
V gene: TRBV4-2
CDR3 protein: CASSQDVTMWHTNTGELFF

clone size: many
V gene: TRBV27
CDR3 protein: CASSLMTRKRYEQYF

clone size: many
V gene: TRBV10-3
CDR3 protein: CAISESYANTEAFF

clone size: many
V gene: TRBV12-3/TRBV12-4
CDR3 protein: CASSFWGKDYGYTF

clone size: NA
V gene: TRBV20-1
CDR3 protein: CSASDSTGELFF

clone size: many
V gene: TRBV6-1
CDR3 protein: CASSETLRTEAFF

clone size: NA
V gene: TRBV7-9
CDR3 protein: CASSLRTGRWETQYF

clone size: few
V gene: TRBV6-1
CDR3 protein: CASSDLGGAYEQYF

clone size: many
V gene: TRBV5-1
CDR3 protein: CASSPLQGDGYTF

clone size: many
V gene: TRBV29-1
CDR3 protein: CSVVGLAGGGETQYF

clone size: many
V gene: TRBV7-9
CDR3 protein: CASLPDRGQETQYF

clone size: NA
V gene: TRBV6-1
CDR3 protein: CASGTARNTIYF

clone size: NA
V gene: TRBV4-2
CDR3 protein: CASSQVGASGGQETQYF

clone size: NA
V gene: TRBV12-5
CDR3 protein: CASGLVMGGTGNQPQHF

clone size: many
V gene: TRBV29-1
CDR3 protein: CSIPGTGFEQYF

clone size: many
V gene: TRBV5-1
CDR3 protein: CASSFSTGWTEAFF

clone size: few
V gene: TRBV28
CDR3 protein: CASSLFPGSGDGYTF

clone size: few
V gene: TRBV27
CDR3 protein: CVSSRSLLLGGGETQYF

clone size: few
V gene: TRBV6-4
CDR3 protein: CASSATVGAYGYTF

clone size: NA
V gene: TRBV11-2
CDR3 protein: CASSLERETEYF

clone size: many
V gene: TRBV13
CDR3 protein: CASSNRRDYGYTF

clone size: NA
V gene: TRBV3-1
CDR3 protein: CASSQAASGQGNYGYTF

clone size: many
V gene: TRBV28
CDR3 protein: CASRRRDFSYEQYF

clone size: NA
V gene: TRBV6-2/TRBV6-3
CDR3 protein: CATWRAILSSGANVLTF

clone size: many
V gene: TRBV29-1
CDR3 protein: CSVSPRGGTEAFF

clone size: NA
V gene: TRBV6-5
CDR3 protein: CASSYSPSWSSEAFF

clone size: few
V gene: TRBV19
CDR3 protein: CASRQGASSGPQHF

clone size: many
V gene: TRBV6-2/TRBV6-3
CDR3 protein: CASSYGVRAFF

clone size: few
V gene: TRBV6-1
CDR3 protein: CASSATGGDQPQHF

clone size: many
V gene: TRBV10-3
CDR3 protein: CAISDQGVSTEAFF

clone size: NA
V gene: TRBV4-2
CDR3 protein: CASSHEEASRHGYTF

clone size: many
V gene: TRBV5-5
CDR3 protein: CASSDDKYEQYF

clone size: few
V gene: TRBV12-3/TRBV12-4
CDR3 protein: CASSLVLASLRGLQETQYF